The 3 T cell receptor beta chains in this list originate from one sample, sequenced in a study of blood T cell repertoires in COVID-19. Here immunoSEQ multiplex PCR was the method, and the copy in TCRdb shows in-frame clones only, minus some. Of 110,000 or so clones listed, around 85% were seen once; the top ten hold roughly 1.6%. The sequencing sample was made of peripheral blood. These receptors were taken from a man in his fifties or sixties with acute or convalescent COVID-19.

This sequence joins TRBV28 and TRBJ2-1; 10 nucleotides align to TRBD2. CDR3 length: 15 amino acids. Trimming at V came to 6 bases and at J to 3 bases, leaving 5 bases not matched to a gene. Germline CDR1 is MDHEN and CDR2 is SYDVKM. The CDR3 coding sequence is TGTGCCAGCAGCACTAGCGGGGCGTACTACAATGAGCAGTTCTTC. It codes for CASSTSGAYYNEQFF. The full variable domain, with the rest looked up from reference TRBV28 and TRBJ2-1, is DVKVTQSSRYLVKRTGEKVFLECVQDMDHENMFWYRQDPGLGLRLIYFSYDVKMKEKGDIPEGYSVSREKKERFSLILESASTNQTSMYLCASSTSGAYYNEQFFGPGTRLTVL.

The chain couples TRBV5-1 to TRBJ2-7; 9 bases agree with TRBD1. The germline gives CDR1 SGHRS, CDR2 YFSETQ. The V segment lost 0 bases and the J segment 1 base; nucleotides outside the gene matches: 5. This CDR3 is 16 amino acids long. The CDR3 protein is CASSLAPGTGSYEQYV. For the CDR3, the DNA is TGCGCCAGCAGCTTGGCCCCTGGGACAGGGTCCTACGAGCAGTACGTC.

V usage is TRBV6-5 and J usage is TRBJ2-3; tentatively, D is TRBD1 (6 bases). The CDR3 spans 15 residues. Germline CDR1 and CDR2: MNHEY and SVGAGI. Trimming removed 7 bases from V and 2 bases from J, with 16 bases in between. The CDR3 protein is CASIIQQGDTDTQYF. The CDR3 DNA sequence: TGTGCCAGCATCATTCAACAGGGAGACACAGATACGCAGTATTTT.